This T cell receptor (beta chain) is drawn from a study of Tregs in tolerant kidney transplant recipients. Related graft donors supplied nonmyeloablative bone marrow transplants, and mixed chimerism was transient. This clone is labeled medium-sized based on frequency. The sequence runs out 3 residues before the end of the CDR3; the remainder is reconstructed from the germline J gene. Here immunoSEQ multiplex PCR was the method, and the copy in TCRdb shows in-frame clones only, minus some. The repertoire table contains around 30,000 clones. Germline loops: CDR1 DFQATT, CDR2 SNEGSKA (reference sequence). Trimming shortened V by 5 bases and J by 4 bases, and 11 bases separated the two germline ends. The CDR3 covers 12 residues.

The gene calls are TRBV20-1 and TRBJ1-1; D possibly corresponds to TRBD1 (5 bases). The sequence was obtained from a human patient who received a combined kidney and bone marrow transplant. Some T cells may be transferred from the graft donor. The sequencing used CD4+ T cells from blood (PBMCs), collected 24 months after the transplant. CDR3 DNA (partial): TGCAGTGCTGGGAAGGGGAGCACTGAA. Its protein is CSAGKGSTE. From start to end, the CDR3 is CSAGKGSTEAFF.